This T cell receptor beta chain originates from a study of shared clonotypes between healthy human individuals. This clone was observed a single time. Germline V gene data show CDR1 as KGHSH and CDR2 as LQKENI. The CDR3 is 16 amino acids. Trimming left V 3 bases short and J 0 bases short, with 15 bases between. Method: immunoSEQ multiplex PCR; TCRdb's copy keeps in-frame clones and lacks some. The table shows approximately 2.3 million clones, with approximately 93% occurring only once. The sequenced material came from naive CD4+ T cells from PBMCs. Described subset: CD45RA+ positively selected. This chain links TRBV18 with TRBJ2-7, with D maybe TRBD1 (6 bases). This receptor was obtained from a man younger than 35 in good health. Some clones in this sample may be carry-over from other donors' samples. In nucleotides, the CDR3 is TGTGCCAGCTCACCTCGGACCCCGGACAGCTCCTACGAGCAGTACTTC. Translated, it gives CASSPRTPDSSYEQYF.